At least ten counts were recorded for the clone carrying this T cell receptor beta chain. Its antigen is currently unknown. The sample comes from a study of response to subunit inactivated influenza vaccine. The study's findings and limits: It was suggested by the authors that few new T cells are recruited by each seasonal influenza vaccination.

TCRdb fed the RT-PCR reads into MiXCR, producing one record per CDR3 protein. Seen here are hundreds of thousands of distinct CDR3 sequences, about 25% observed once, and the top ten hold around 2%. The origin of this receptor is a man between 45 and 60 years old who received an inactivated influenza vaccine. The source material was CD4+ T cells sorted from PBMCs, sampled 4 to 6 days after vaccination.

CDR3 sequence reads: CAISDLPRVGYTF. DNA for the CDR3: TGTGCCATCAGTGATTTGCCGCGGGTAGGCTACACCTTC. This chain uses TRBV10-3 with TRBJ1-2; D call uncertain. This CDR3 region has 13 residues. The V end was cut by 3 bases, the J end by 8 bases, with 13 bases between. Looked up from germline, CDR1 is ENHRY and CDR2 is SYGVKD.